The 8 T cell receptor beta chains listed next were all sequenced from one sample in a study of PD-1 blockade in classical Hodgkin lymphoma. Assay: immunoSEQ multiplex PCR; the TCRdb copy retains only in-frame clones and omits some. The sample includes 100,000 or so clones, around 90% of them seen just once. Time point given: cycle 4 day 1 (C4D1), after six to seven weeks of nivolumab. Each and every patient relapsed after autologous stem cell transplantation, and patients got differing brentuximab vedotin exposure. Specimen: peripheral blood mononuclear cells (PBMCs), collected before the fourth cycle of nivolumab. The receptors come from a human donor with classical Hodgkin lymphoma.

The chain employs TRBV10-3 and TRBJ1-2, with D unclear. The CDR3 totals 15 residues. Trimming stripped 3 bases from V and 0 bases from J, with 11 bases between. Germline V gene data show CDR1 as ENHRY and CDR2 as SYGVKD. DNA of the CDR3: TGTGCCATCAGTGACGGACGGAATTCTAACTATGGCTACACCTTC. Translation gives CAISDGRNSNYGYTF.

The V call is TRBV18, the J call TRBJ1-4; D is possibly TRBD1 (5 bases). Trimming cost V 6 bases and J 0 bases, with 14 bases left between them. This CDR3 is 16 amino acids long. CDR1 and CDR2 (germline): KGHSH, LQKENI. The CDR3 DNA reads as TGTGCCAGCTCCCCCCGACAGCCTGCAACTAATGAAAAACTGTTTTTT. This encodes CASSPRQPATNEKLFF.

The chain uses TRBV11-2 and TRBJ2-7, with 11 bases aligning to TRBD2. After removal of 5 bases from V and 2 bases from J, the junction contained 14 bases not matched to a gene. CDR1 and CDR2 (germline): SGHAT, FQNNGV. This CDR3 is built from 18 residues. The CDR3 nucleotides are TGTGCCAGCAGCCATTACAAACAGAGACTAGCGGGGCCCTACGAGCAGTACTTC. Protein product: CASSHYKQRLAGPYEQYF. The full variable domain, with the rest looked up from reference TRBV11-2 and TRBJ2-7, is EAGVAQSPRYKIIEKRQSVAFWCNPISGHATLYWYQQILGQGPKLLIQFQNNGVVDDSQLPKDRFSAERLKGVDSTLKIQPAKLEDSAVYLCASSHYKQRLAGPYEQYFGPGTRLTVT.

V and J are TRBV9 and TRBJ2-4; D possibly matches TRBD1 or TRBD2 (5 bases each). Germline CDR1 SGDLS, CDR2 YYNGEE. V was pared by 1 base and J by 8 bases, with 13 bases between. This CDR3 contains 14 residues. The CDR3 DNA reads TGTGCCAGCAGCGTATATAACGGGGCGGACATTCAGTACTTC. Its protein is CASSVYNGADIQYF.

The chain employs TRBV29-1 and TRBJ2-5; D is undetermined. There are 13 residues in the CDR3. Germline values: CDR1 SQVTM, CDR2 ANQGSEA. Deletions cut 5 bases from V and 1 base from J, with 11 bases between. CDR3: CSVSHPIQETQYF. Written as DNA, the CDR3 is TGCAGCGTTTCACACCCGATCCAAGAGACCCAGTACTTC.

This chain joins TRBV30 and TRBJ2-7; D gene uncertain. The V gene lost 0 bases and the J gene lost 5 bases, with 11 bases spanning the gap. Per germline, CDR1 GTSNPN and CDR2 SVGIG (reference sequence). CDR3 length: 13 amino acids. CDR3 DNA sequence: TGTGCCTGGAGTGTACGCCAACTGAACGAGCAGTACTTC. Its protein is CAWSVRQLNEQYF.

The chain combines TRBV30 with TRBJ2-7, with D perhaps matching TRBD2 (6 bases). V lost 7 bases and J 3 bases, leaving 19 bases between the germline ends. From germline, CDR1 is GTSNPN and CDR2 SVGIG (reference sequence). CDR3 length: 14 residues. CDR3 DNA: TGTGCCTCCGCCTCCTTCCGGGAGTTCTACGAGCAGTACTTC. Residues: CASASFREFYEQYF.

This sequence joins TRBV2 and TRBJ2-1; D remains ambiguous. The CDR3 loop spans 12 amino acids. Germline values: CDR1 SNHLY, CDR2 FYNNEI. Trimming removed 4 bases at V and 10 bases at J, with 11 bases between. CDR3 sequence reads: CASSVFGDEQFF. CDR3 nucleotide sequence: TGTGCCAGCAGTGTGTTTGGCGACGAGCAGTTCTTC.